The clone carrying this T cell receptor (beta chain) has a count of ten or more. The data belong to a study of T cells in Graves' hyperthyroidism and ophthalmopathy. The source material, RNA transcripts, was used to amplify TCR beta CDR3 regions. TCR CDR3 regions were first amplified by RT-PCR with HTBI primers. TCRdb recomputed calls from the multiplex PCR reads with MiXCR, one row per CDR3 protein. The sample lists hundreds of thousands of distinct CDR3 sequences, less than 15% occurring once. This CDR3 is 15 amino acids long. Trimming removed 3 bases from V and 1 base from J, with 10 bases in between. Per germline, CDR1 SNHLY and CDR2 FYNNEI.

The chain links TRBV2 to TRBJ2-1; tentatively, D is TRBD2 (5 bases). Sequencing was done on a sample of blood. The sequence was collected from a woman aged 18-29 years with Graves' hyperthyroidism. The CDR3 loop is CASSDKRRSYNEQFF. The CDR3 nucleotides read TGTGCCAGCAGTGATAAGCGGAGGTCCTACAATGAGCAGTTCTTC. Variable domain in full (rest from reference TRBV2 and TRBJ2-1): EPEVTQTPSHQVTQMGQEVILRCVPISNHLYFYWYRQILGQKVEFLVSFYNNEISEKSEIFDDQFSVERPDGSNFTLKIRSTKLEDSAMYFCASSDKRRSYNEQFFGPGTRLTVL.